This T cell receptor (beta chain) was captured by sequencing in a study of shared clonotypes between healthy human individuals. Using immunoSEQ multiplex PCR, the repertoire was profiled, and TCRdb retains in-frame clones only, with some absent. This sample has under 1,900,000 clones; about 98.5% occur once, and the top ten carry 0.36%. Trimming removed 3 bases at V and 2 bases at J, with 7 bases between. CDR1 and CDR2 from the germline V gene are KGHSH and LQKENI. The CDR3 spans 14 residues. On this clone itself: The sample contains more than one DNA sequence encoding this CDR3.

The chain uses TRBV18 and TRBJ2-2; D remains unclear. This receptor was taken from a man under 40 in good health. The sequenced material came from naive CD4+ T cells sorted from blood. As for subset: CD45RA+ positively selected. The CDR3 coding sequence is TGTGCCAGCTCACCGGGCAGAAACACCGGGGAGCTGTTTTTT. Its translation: CASSPGRNTGELFF.